A single sample is the source of the 3 T cell receptor beta chains below, sequenced in a study of blood T cell repertoires in COVID-19. Assay: immunoSEQ multiplex PCR; the TCRdb copy retains only in-frame clones and omits some. Of 280,000 or so clones listed, about 90% are singletons. Sequencing was performed on peripheral blood. Receptors originate from a woman aged 30 to 39 who had recovered from COVID-19.

The chain is built from TRBV28 and TRBJ2-3, with a weak D call TRBD2 (5 bases). Trimming cost V 2 bases and J 6 bases, with 15 bases left between them. The V gene's germline CDR1 is MDHEN and CDR2 SYDVKM. The CDR3 spans 15 residues. In nucleotides, the CDR3 is TGTGCCAGCAGTTTAAGCGTTCTCGAGCGGGATACGCAGTATTTT. Amino acid sequence: CASSLSVLERDTQYF.

The CDR3 protein is CASRTGTRDTGELFF. Here the CDR3 DNA reads TGTGCCAGTCGGACCGGGACAAGGGACACCGGGGAGCTGTTTTTT. The rearrangement links TRBV28 to TRBJ2-2; D might be TRBD1 (6 bases). The CDR3 extends over 15 amino acids. V was pared by 9 bases and J by 3 bases, with 17 bases between. The V gene's germline CDR1 is MDHEN and CDR2 SYDVKM.

This clone was seen only once. This chain links TRBV5-1 with TRBJ2-3, with a possible D match to TRBD1 (6 bases). V lost 6 bases, J lost 0 bases, and 23 bases lay in between. The CDR3 consists of 18 residues. Germline loops: CDR1 SGHRS, CDR2 YFSETQ. This CDR3 is CASNNPWETGLSTDTQYF. CDR3 coding DNA: TGCGCCAGCAATAATCCCTGGGAGACAGGCCTTAGCACAGATACGCAGTATTTT.